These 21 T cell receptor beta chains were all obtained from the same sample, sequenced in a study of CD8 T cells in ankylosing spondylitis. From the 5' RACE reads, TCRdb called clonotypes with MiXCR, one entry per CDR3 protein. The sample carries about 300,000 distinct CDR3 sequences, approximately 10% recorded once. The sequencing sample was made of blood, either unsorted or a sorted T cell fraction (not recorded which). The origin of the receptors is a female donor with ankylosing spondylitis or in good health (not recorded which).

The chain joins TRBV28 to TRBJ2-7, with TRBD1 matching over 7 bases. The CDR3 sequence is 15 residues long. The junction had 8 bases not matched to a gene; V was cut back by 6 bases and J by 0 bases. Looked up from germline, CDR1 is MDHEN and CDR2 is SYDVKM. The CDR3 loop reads CASRTGATSSYEQYF. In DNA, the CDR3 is TGTGCCAGCAGAACAGGGGCGACAAGCTCCTACGAGCAGTACTTC.

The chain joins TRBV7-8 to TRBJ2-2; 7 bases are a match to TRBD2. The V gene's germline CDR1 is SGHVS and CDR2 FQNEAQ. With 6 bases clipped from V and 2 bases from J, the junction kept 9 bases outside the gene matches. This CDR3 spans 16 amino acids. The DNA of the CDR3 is TGTGCCAGCAGTTGGGGGGGAGGGAAAAACACCGGGGAGCTGTTTTTT. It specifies CASSWGGGKNTGELFF.

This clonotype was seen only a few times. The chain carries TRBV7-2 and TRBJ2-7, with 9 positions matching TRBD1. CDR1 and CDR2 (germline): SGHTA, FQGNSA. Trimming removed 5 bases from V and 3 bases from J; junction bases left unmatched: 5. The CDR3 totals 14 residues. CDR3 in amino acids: CASSPQTGGYEQYF. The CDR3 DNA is TGTGCCAGCAGCCCCCAGACAGGGGGCTACGAGCAGTACTTC.

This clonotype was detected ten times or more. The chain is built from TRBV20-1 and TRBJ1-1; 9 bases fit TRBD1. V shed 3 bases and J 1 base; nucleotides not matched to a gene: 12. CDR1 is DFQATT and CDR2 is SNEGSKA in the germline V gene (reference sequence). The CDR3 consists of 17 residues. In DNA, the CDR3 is TGCAGTGCTAGGGTGCGAGACAGGGGGGGTCCGAACACTGAAGCTTTCTTT. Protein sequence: CSARVRDRGGPNTEAFF.

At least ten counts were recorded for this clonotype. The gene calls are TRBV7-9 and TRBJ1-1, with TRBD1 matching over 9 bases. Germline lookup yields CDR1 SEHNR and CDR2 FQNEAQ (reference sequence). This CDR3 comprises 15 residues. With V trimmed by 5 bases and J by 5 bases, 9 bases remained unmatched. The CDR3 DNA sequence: TGTGCCAGCAGCGAAGAACAGGGGGCGCGGACTGAAGCTTTCTTT. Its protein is CASSEEQGARTEAFF.

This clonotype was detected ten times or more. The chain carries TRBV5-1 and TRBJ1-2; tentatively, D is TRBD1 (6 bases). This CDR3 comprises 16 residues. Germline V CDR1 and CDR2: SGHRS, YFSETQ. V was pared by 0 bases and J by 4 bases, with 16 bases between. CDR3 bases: TGCGCCAGCAGCTTGGAAGTGTGGGGACAAAGCTATGGCTACACCTTC. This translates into CASSLEVWGQSYGYTF.

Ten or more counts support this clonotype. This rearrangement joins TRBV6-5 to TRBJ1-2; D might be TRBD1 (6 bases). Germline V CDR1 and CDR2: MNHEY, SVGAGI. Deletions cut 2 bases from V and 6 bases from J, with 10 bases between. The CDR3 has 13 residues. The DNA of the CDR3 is TGTGCCAGCAGTTACGGTACAGGGAATGGCTACACCTTC. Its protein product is CASSYGTGNGYTF.

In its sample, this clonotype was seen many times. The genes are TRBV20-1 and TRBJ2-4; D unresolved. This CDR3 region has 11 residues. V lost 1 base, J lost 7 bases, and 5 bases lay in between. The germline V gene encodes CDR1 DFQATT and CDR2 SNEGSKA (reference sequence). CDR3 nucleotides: TGCAGTGCTAGAGCACCTAACATTCAGTACTTC. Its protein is CSARAPNIQYF.

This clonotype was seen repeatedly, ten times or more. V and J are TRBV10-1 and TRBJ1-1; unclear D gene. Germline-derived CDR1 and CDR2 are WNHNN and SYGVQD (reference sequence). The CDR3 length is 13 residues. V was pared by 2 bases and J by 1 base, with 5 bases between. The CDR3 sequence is CASSEARNTEAFF. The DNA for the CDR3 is TGCGCCAGCAGTGAGGCCAGGAACACTGAAGCTTTCTTT.

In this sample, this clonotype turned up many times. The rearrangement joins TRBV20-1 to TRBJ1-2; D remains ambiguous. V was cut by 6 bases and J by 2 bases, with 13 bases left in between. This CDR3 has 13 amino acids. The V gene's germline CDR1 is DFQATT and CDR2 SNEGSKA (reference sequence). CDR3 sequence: CSAPRQSNYGYTF. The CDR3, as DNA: TGCAGTGCCCCACGGCAGTCGAACTATGGCTACACCTTC.

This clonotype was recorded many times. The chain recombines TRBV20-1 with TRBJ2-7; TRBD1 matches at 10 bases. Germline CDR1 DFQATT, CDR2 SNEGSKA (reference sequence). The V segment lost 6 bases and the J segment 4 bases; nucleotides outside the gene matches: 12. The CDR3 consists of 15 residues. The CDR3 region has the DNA TGCAGTGCCCTTTTACCGGGACAGGGGTTTTACGAGCAGTACTTC. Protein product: CSALLPGQGFYEQYF.

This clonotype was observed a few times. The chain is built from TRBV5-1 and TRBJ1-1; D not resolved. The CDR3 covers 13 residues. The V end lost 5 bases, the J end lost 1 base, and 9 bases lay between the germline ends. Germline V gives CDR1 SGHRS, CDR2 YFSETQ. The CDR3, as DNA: TGCGCCAGCAGATCGACACAGAACACTGAAGCTTTCTTT. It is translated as CASRSTQNTEAFF. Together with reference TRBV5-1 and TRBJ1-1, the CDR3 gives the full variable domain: KAGVTQTPRYLIKTRGQQVTLSCSPISGHRSVSWYQQTPGQGLQFLFEYFSETQRNKGNFPGRFSGRQFSNSRSEMNVSTLELGDSALYLCASRSTQNTEAFFGQGTRLTVV.

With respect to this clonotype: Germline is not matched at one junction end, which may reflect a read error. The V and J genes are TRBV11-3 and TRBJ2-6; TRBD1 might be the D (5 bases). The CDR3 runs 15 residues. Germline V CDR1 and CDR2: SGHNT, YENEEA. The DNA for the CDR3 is TGTGCCAGCAGTCGTGACGGCTCTGGGGCCAACATCCTGACTTTC. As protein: CASSRDGSGANILTF.

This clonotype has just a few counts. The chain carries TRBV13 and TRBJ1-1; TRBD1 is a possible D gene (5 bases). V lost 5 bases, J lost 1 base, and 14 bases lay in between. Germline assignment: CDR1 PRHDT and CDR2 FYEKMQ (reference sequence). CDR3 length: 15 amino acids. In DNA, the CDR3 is TGTGCCAGCAGCCTCAGACAGCCCCAGAACACTGAAGCTTTCTTT. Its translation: CASSLRQPQNTEAFF.

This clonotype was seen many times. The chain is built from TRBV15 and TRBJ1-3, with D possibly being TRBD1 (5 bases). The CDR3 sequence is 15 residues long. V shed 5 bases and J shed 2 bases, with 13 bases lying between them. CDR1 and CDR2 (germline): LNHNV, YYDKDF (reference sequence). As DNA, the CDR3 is TGTGCCACCAGCCCTGGGGGGATCGCTGGAAACACCATATATTTT. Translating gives CATSPGGIAGNTIYF. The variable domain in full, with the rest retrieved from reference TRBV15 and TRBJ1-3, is DAMVIQNPRYQVTQFGKPVTLSCSQTLNHNVMYWYQQKSSQAPKLLFHYYDKDFNNEADTPDNFQSRRPNTSFCFLDIRSPGLGDTAMYLCATSPGGIAGNTIYFGEGSWLTVV.

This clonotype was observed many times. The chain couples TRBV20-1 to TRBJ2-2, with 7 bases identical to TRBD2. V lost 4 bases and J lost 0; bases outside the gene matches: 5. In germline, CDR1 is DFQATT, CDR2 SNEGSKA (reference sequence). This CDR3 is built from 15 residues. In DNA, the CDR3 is TGCAGTGCTACATCTAGCGGATCGAACACCGGGGAGCTGTTTTTT. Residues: CSATSSGSNTGELFF.

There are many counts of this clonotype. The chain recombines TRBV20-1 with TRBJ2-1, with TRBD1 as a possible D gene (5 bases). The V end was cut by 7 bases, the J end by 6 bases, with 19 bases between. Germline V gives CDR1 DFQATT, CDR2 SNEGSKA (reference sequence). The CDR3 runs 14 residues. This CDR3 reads CSVPPAGQFNEQFF. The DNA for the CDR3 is TGCAGTGTCCCCCCGGCAGGGCAGTTCAATGAGCAGTTCTTC.

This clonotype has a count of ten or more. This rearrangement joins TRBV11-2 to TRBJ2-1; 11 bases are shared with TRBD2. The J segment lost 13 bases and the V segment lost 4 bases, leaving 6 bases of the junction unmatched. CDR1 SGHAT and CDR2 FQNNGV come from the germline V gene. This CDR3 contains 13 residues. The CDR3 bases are TGTGCCAGCAGCTCGACTAGCGGGATCATTCAGTTCTTC. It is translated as CASSSTSGIIQFF.

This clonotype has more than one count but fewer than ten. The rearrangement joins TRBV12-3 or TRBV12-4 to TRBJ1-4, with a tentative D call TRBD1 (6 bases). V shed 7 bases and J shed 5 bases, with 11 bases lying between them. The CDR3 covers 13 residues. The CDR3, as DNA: TGTGCCAGCACCCTGGGGACAAATGAAAAACTGTTTTTT. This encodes CASTLGTNEKLFF.

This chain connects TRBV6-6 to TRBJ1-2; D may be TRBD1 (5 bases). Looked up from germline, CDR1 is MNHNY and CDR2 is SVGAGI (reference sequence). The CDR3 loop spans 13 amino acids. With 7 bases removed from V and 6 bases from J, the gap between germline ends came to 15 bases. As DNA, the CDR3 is TGTGCCAGCAACGAGGGGAGTGGGGATGGCTACACCTTC. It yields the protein CASNEGSGDGYTF.

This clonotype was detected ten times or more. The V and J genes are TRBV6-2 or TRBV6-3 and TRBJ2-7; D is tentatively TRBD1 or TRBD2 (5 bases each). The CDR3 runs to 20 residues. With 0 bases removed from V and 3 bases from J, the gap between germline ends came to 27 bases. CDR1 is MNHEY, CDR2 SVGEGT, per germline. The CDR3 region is CASSYSSNPSRGAAYYEQYF. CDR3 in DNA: TGTGCCAGCAGTTACTCGAGTAACCCCTCGAGAGGGGCTGCCTACTACGAGCAGTACTTC.